Listed here is a single T cell receptor beta chain. The target antigen is unknown. This CDR3 region has 15 residues. The J segment lost 0 bases and the V segment lost 6 bases, leaving 7 bases of the junction unmatched. This specimen belongs to a study of response to subunit inactivated influenza vaccine. TCRdb redid the calling of the RT-PCR reads with MiXCR, one entry per CDR3 protein. The sample includes roughly 570,000 distinct CDR3 sequences, 10% to 15% of them seen just once. Study-level results: That few new T cells are recruited by each seasonal influenza vaccination was the authors' suggestion.

The sequencing used PBMCs from blood, collected about 40 days after vaccination. This sequence originates from a man between 50 and 59 years old who received an inactivated influenza vaccine. V usage is TRBV12-3 or TRBV12-4 and J usage is TRBJ2-7, with 8 nucleotides matching TRBD1. In DNA form, the CDR3 reads TGTGCCAGCAGGACAACAGGGGGGAGCTCCTACGAGCAGTACTTC. As protein: CASRTTGGSSYEQYF.